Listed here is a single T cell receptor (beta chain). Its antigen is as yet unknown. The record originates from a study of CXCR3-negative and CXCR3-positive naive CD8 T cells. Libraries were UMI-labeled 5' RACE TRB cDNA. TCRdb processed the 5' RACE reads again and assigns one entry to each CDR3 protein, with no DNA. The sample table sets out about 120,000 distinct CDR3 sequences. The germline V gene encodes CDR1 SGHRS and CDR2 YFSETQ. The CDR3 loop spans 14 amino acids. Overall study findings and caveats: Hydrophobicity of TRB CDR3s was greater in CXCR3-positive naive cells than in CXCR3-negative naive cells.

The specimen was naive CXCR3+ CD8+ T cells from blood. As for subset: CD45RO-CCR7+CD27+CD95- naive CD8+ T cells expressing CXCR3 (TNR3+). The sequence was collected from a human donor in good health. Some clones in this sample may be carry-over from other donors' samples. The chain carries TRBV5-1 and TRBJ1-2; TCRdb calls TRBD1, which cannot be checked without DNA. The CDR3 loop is CASSLRGVLDGYTF.